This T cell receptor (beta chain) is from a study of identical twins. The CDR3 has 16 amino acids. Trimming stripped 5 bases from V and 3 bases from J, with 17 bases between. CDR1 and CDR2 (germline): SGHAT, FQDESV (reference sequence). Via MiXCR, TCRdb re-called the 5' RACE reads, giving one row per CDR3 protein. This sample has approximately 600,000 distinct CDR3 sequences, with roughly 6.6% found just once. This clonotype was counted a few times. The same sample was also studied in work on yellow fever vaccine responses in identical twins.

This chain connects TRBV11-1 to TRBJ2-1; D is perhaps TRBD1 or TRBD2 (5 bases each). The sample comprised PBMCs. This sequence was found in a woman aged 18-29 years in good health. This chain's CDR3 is CASSPQGAGDYNEQFF. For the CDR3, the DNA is TGTGCCAGCAGCCCTCAGGGAGCCGGAGACTACAATGAGCAGTTCTTC.